A single sample is the source of the 9 T cell receptor beta chains below, sequenced in a study of cytomegalovirus exposure and HLA in healthy donors. Vbeta (60) and Jbeta (13) primers were used in the PCR. Produced via immunoSEQ multiplex PCR; TCRdb's table is partial and in-frame only. The sample data list some 200,000 clones. Sequenced input: PBMCs. Every receptor here comes from a woman aged 18-30 years in good health and CMV-seropositive.

The chain combines TRBV7-2 with TRBJ2-6; D is perhaps TRBD2 (6 bases). Trimming left V 1 base short and J 2 bases short, with 12 bases between. The CDR3 is 17 residues long. The germline V gene encodes CDR1 SGHTA and CDR2 FQGNSA. CDR3 sequence: CASSLVMGEAGANVLTF. In DNA form, the CDR3 reads TGTGCCAGCAGCTTAGTGATGGGGGAGGCTGGGGCCAACGTCCTGACTTTC.

The chain couples TRBV6-5 to TRBJ1-1; TRBD1 matches at 8 bases. The CDR3 spans 15 residues. Trimming removed 6 bases from V and 0 bases from J; junction bases left unmatched: 6. Per the germline V gene, CDR1 is MNHEY and CDR2 is SVGAGI. The CDR3 DNA is TGTGCCAGCAGGTACAGACAGGGGATGAACACTGAAGCTTTCTTT. It yields the protein CASRYRQGMNTEAFF.

The CDR3 loop is CASVSGPLVQQYF. For the CDR3, the DNA is TGTGCCAGCGTTAGCGGGCCCCTAGTGCAGCAGTACTTC. The chain is built from TRBV28 and TRBJ2-7, with 7 bases aligning to TRBD2. J gave up 8 bases and V 8 bases, and 12 bases lay outside the gene matches. This CDR3 has 13 amino acids. The germline gives CDR1 MDHEN, CDR2 SYDVKM.

The gene calls are TRBV6-6 and TRBJ2-3, with TRBD2 matching over 8 bases. The V segment lost 0 bases and the J segment 6 bases; nucleotides outside the gene matches: 5. In germline, CDR1 is MNHNY, CDR2 SVGAGI (reference sequence). The CDR3 extends over 15 amino acids. CDR3 DNA: TGTGCCAGCAGTTACTCGATGGGACTAGGTGATACGCAGTATTTT. Its translation: CASSYSMGLGDTQYF.

The V gene is TRBV5-1, the J gene TRBJ1-2, with unresolved D. This CDR3 is 15 amino acids long. CDR1 is SGHRS, CDR2 YFSETQ, per germline. V was clipped by 0 bases and J by 0 bases, with 9 bases between them. The DNA for the CDR3 is TGCGCCAGCAGCTTGGGTGGGAGTACTAACTATGGCTACACCTTC. Translating gives CASSLGGSTNYGYTF.

V usage is TRBV6-1 and J usage is TRBJ2-2, with D perhaps matching TRBD1 (6 bases). Germline V lookup: CDR1 MNHNS, CDR2 SASEGT. The CDR3 contains 15 residues. The V end lost 6 bases, the J end lost 1 base, and 12 bases lay between the germline ends. The CDR3 protein is CASRWDIKNTGELFF. Here the CDR3 DNA reads TGTGCCAGCAGATGGGACATCAAGAACACCGGGGAGCTGTTTTTT.

The chain recombines TRBV7-8 with TRBJ1-4, with no clear D. This CDR3 is built from 12 residues. V lost 6 bases, J lost 8 bases, and 10 bases lay in between. Germline CDR1 and CDR2: SGHVS and FQNEAQ. The CDR3 loop reads CASSLTNEKLFF. For the CDR3, the DNA is TGTGCCAGCAGTCTAACCAACGAAAAACTGTTTTTT.

The rearrangement uses TRBV5-1 and TRBJ2-1, with 8 bases fitting TRBD2. This CDR3 is built from 15 residues. Trimming at V came to 2 bases and at J to 2 bases, leaving 3 bases not matched to a gene. Germline loops: CDR1 SGHRS, CDR2 YFSETQ. The CDR3 region is CASSFGGGPYNEQFF. DNA for the CDR3: TGCGCCAGCAGCTTCGGGGGGGGACCCTACAATGAGCAGTTCTTC. The full variable domain, completed using reference TRBV5-1 and TRBJ2-1, is KAGVTQTPRYLIKTRGQQVTLSCSPISGHRSVSWYQQTPGQGLQFLFEYFSETQRNKGNFPGRFSGRQFSNSRSEMNVSTLELGDSALYLCASSFGGGPYNEQFFGPGTRLTVL.

The V and J genes are TRBV5-1 and TRBJ2-7, with D perhaps TRBD2 (5 bases). Per the germline V gene, CDR1 is SGHRS and CDR2 is YFSETQ. The germline V and J ends were trimmed by 0 bases and 0 bases, with 10 bases remaining between them. The CDR3 spans 15 residues. The CDR3: CASSLEPGSSYEQYF. CDR3 in DNA: TGCGCCAGCAGCTTGGAGCCTGGGAGCTCCTACGAGCAGTACTTC.